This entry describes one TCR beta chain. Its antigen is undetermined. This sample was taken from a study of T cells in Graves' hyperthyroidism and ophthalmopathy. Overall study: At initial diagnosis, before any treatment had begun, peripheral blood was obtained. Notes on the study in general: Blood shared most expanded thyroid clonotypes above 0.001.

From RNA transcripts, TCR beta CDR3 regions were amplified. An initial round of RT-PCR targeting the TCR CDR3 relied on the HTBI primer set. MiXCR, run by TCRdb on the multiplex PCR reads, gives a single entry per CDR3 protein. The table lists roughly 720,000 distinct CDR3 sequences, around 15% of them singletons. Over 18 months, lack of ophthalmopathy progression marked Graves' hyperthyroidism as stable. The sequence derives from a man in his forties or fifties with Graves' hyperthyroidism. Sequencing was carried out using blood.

CDR3 protein: CSARDLGSSGTVGEQYF. CDR3 coding DNA: TGCAGTGCTAGAGATTTAGGGTCTAGCGGGACCGTGGGGGAGCAGTACTTC. The chain links TRBV20-1 to TRBJ2-7; TRBD2 agrees at 9 bases. The J segment lost 7 bases and the V segment lost 0 bases, leaving 16 bases of the junction unmatched. The germline V gene has CDR1 DFQATT and CDR2 SNEGSKA (reference sequence). This CDR3 contains 17 residues.